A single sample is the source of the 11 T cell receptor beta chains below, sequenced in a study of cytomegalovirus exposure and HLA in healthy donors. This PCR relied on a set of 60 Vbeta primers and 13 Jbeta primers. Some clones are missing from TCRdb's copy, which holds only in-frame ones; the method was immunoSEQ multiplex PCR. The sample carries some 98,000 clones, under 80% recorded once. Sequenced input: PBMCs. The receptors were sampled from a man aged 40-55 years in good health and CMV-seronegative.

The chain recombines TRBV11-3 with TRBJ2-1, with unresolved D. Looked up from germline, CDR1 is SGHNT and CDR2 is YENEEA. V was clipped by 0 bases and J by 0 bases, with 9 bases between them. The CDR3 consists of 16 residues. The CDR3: CASSLEGRSSYNEQFF. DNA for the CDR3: TGTGCCAGCAGCTTAGAAGGTCGGAGCTCCTACAATGAGCAGTTCTTC.

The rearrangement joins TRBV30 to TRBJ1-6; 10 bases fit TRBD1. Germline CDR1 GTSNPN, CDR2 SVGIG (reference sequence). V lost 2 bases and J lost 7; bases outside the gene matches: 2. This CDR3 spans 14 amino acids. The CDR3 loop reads CAWSPDRGNSPLHF. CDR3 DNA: TGTGCCTGGAGTCCGGACAGGGGGAATTCACCCCTCCACTTT. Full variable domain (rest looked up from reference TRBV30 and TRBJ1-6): SQTIHQWPATLVQPVGSPLSLECTVEGTSNPNLYWYRQAAGRGLQLLFYSVGIGQISSEVPQNLSASRPQDRQFILSSKKLLLSDSGFYLCAWSPDRGNSPLHFGNGTRLTVT.

The CDR3 spells CASSLAWTHPDNEQFF. The CDR3, as DNA: TGTGCCAGCAGCTTAGCATGGACTCACCCCGACAATGAGCAGTTCTTC. The chain has TRBV7-9 and TRBJ2-1, with D tentatively TRBD2 (5 bases). The CDR3 sequence is 16 residues long. V was shortened by 0 bases and J by 5 bases, with 14 bases between the two germline ends. Germline V gene sequence: CDR1 SEHNR, CDR2 FQNEAQ (reference sequence).

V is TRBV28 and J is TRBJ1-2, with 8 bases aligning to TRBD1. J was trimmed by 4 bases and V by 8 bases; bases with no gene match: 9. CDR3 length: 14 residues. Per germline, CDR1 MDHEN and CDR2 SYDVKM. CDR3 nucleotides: TGTGCCAGCGGAAGACCAGGGGGCGGCTATGGCTACACCTTC. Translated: CASGRPGGGYGYTF.

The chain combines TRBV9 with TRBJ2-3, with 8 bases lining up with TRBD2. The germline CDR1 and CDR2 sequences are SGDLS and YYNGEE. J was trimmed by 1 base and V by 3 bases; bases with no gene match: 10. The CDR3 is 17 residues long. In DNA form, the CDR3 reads TGTGCCAGCAGCGCCGGGGGGGGGCTGATGGGCACAGATACGCAGTATTTT. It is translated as CASSAGGGLMGTDTQYF. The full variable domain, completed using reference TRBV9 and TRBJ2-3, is DSGVTQTPKHLITATGQRVTLRCSPRSGDLSVYWYQQSLDQGLQFLIQYYNGEERAKGNILERFSAQQFPDLHSELNLSSLELGDSALYFCASSAGGGLMGTDTQYFGPGTRLTVL.

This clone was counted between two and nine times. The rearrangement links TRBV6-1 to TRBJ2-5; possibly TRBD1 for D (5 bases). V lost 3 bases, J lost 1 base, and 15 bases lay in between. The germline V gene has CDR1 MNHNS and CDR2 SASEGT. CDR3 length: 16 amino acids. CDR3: CASSDRAHEFQETQYF. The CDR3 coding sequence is TGTGCCAGCAGTGACAGGGCCCACGAATTCCAAGAGACCCAGTACTTC.

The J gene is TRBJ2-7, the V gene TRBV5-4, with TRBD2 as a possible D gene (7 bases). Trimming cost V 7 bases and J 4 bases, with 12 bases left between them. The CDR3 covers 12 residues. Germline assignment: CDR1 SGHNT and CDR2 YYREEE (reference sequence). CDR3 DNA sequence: TGTGCCAGCTCCAGGGGAGGGTACGAGCAGTACTTC. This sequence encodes CASSRGGYEQYF. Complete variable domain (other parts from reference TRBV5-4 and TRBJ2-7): ETGVTQSPTHLIKTRGQQVTLRCSSQSGHNTVSWYQQALGQGPQFIFQYYREEENGRGNFPPRFSGLQFPNYSSELNVNALELDDSALYLCASSRGGYEQYFGPGTRLTVT.

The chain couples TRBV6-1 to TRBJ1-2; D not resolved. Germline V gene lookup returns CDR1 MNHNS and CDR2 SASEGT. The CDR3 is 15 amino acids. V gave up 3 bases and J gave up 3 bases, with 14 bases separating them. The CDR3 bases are TGTGCCAGCAGTGATAGATCCTCGGGGTACTATGGCTACACCTTC. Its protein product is CASSDRSSGYYGYTF.

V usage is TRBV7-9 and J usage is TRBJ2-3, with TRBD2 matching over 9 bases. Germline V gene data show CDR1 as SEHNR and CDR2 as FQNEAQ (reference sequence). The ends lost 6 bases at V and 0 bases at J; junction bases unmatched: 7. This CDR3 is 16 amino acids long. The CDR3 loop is CASRKQTSGSTDTQYF. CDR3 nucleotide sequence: TGTGCCAGCAGAAAACAGACTAGCGGTAGCACAGATACGCAGTATTTT.

The CDR3 is CASSSGSAGTDTQYF. Here the CDR3 DNA reads TGCGCCAGCAGCTCGGGAAGTGCGGGCACAGATACGCAGTATTTT. The chain links TRBV5-1 to TRBJ2-3; D may be TRBD2 (5 bases). This CDR3 has 15 amino acids. Germline-derived CDR1 and CDR2 are SGHRS and YFSETQ. Trimming took 3 bases from V and 1 from J, leaving 12 bases between them.

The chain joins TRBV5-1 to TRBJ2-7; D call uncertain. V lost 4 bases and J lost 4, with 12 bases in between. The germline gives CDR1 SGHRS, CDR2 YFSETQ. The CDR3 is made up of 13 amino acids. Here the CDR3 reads CASSRLESYEQYF. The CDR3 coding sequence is TGCGCCAGCAGCCGCCTTGAGTCGTACGAGCAGTACTTC.